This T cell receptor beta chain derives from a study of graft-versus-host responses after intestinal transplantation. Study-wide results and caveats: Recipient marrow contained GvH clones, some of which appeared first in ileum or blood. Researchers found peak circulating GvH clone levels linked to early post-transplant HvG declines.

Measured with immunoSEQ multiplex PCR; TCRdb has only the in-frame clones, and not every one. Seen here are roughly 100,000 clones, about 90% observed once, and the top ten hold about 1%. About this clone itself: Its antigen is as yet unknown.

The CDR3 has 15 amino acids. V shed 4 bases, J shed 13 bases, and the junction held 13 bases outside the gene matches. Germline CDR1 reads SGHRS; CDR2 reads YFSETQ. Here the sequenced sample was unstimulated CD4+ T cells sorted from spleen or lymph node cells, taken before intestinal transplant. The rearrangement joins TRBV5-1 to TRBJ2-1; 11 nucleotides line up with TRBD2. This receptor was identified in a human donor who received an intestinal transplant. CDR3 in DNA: TGCGCCAGCAGCGAGGTCACTAGCGGGAGAGTTGGTCAGTTCTTC. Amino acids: CASSEVTSGRVGQFF.